This T cell receptor (beta chain) was documented in a study of shared T cell receptors in the human thymus. Germline V gives CDR1 LGHNA, CDR2 YSLEER. The CDR3 covers 15 residues. V was clipped by 5 bases and J by 2 bases, with 13 bases between them. The protocol was immunoSEQ multiplex PCR, while the TCRdb copy is restricted to in-frame clones and leaves out a portion. The data hold about 660,000 clones, with roughly 90% observed a single time. The same sample was also studied in work on human thymus T cells.

This TCR was sampled from a boy under two years old with a congenital heart defect. The gene calls are TRBV4-3 and TRBJ2-1; a weak D match, TRBD1 (5 bases). The specimen sequenced was thymocytes. The CDR3 DNA reads as TGCGCCAGCAGCTCGCAAGGGGTCCCCTACAATGAGCAGTTCTTC. Protein sequence: CASSSQGVPYNEQFF.